These T cell receptor beta chains were read from a single sample in a study of T cell repertoires in cytomegalovirus infection. For these TCRs, the target antigens are not known. One entry per CDR3 protein, called by TCRdb with MiXCR from the reads. The sample lists 80,000 to 95,000 distinct CDR3 sequences; 25% to 35% were seen once. Sequencing was performed on CD8+ T cells from cultured PBMCs, taken from culture after CMV antigen stimulation. These receptors were taken from a human donor in good health (CMV status not recorded). Some clones in this sample may be carry-over from other donors' samples. CDR3s include the opening cysteine and the closing phenylalanine or tryptophan. The order of the fields is CDR3 protein, V gene, J gene.

CDR3: CASNLGATDTQYF
V: TRBV7-6
J: TRBJ2-3

CDR3: CASSLRPGQPFSGNTIYF
V: TRBV7-2
J: TRBJ1-3

CDR3: CASSPDEGAGEKLFF
V: TRBV7-6
J: TRBJ1-4

CDR3: CASSFPRSGDNSPLHF
V: TRBV28
J: TRBJ1-6

CDR3: CASASSSPSTDTQYF
V: TRBV7-2
J: TRBJ2-3

CDR3: CASSYAWNTEAFF
V: TRBV6-5
J: TRBJ1-1

CDR3: CASSRGGTVLGEQYF
V: TRBV14
J: TRBJ2-7

CDR3: CATNTPGMLRELFF
V: TRBV24-1
J: TRBJ2-2

CDR3: CASSIYAGTYNSPLHF
V: TRBV19
J: TRBJ1-6

CDR3: CATSDNTGGSLGETQYF
V: TRBV15
J: TRBJ2-5

CDR3: CASRPTGSDTEAFF
V: TRBV19
J: TRBJ1-1

CDR3: CASSQEGGQPQHF
V: TRBV4-1
J: TRBJ1-5

CDR3: CSAGRQDGNTEAFF
V: TRBV20-1
J: TRBJ1-1

CDR3: CASSDRANYGYTF
V: TRBV6-2/TRBV6-3
J: TRBJ1-2

CDR3: CASSFGPSPGGRSPLHF
V: TRBV27
J: TRBJ1-6

CDR3: CASSIDSVGELFF
V: TRBV27
J: TRBJ2-2

CDR3: CASSPWDSSYNEQFF
V: TRBV18
J: TRBJ2-1

CDR3: CASKIKKMGVAGANTDTQYF
V: TRBV4-1
J: TRBJ2-3

CDR3: CASSLVSMGTEAFF
V: TRBV11-2
J: TRBJ1-1

CDR3: CASSSGRLYEQYF
V: TRBV6-8
J: TRBJ2-7